This T cell receptor (beta chain) was observed in a study of cytomegalovirus exposure and HLA in healthy donors. Study-wide results and limits: In a later analysis, compared with equally common non-associated chains, HLA-associated beta chains were more expanded.

PCR primers comprised 60 Vbeta and 13 Jbeta primers. In the study's own analysis: The authors later counted around 80 million unique TCR beta chains, 8.5 million to 13 million of them shared. Profiling relied on immunoSEQ multiplex PCR, and the TCRdb table lists in-frame clones only, not all of them. V and J calls and clone size are given by that table; D and trimming were obtained from the DNA. Altogether 150,000 to 200,000 clones are present, more than 70% being singletons, with the ten largest covering around 0.99%. Losses at the gene ends were 6 bases for V and 4 bases for J; bases not matched to a gene: 5. Germline V gene lookup returns CDR1 SNHLY and CDR2 FYNNEI. The CDR3 length is 14 residues. On this clone itself: The antigen remains undetermined.

The sample consisted of PBMCs. The rearrangement joins TRBV2 to TRBJ2-5; 10 nucleotides line up with TRBD1. The source is a woman aged 40 to 50 in good health and CMV-seronegative. The CDR3 loop is CASSLRTGGETQYF. The CDR3 nucleotides are TGTGCCAGCAGCCTCAGGACAGGGGGAGAGACCCAGTACTTC.